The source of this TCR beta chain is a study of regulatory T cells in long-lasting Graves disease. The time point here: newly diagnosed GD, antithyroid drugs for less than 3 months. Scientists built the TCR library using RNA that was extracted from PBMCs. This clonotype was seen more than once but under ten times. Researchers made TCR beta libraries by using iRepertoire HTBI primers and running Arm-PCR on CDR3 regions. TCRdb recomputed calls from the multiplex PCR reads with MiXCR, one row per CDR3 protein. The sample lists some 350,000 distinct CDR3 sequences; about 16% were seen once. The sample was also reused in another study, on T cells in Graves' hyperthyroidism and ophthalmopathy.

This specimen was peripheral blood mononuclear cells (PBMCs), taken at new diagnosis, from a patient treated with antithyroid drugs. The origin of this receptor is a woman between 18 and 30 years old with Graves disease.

CDR3 in DNA: TGCAGCGTTCCAGGGGAAACCTATGGCTACACCTTC. Translating it yields CSVPGETYGYTF. The chain has TRBV29-1 and TRBJ1-2; a weak D match, TRBD1 (6 bases). The CDR3 is made up of 12 amino acids. Trimming took 5 bases from V and 4 from J, leaving 11 bases between them. Germline CDR1 is SQVTM and CDR2 is ANQGSEA.